These 28 T cell receptor beta chains originate from one sample sequenced in a study of response to subunit inactivated influenza vaccine. TCRdb re-derived calls from the RT-PCR reads in MiXCR, one entry per CDR3 protein. The table lists more than 200,000 distinct CDR3 sequences, 12% of them singletons. Sequenced here: non-naive T cells sorted from PBMCs, sampled 14 days before vaccination. The receptors were sampled from a man aged 50-59 years who received an inactivated influenza vaccine.

This clonotype was counted ten times or more. The chain carries TRBV5-1 and TRBJ2-7, with 7 bases identical to TRBD1. Germline lookup yields CDR1 SGHRS and CDR2 YFSETQ. This CDR3 region has 16 residues. The ends lost 4 bases at V and 5 bases at J; junction bases unmatched: 15. The CDR3 is CASSILGQVSVDEQYF. DNA of the CDR3: TGCGCCAGCAGCATCCTTGGACAGGTGTCTGTCGACGAGCAGTACTTC.

The chain couples TRBV9 to TRBJ2-7; 7 nucleotides agree with TRBD2. Germline assignment: CDR1 SGDLS and CDR2 YYNGEE. The CDR3 has 16 residues. Unmatched junction bases numbered 13, after V lost 4 bases and J lost 3 bases. The CDR3 region has the DNA TGTGCCAGCAGCCTTCAGGTCGGGACTACCGACTACGAGCAGTACTTC. It yields the protein CASSLQVGTTDYEQYF.

This clonotype showed up just a few times. The gene calls are TRBV9 and TRBJ2-1, with TRBD2 matching over 7 bases. The CDR3 has 17 residues. CDR1 is SGDLS, CDR2 YYNGEE, per germline. The ends lost 4 bases at V and 1 base at J; junction bases unmatched: 11. The CDR3 protein is CASSLAFLAASYNEQFF. CDR3 DNA sequence: TGTGCCAGCAGCCTAGCCTTCCTAGCGGCTTCCTACAATGAGCAGTTCTTC.

This chain connects TRBV9 to TRBJ2-1; 8 bases fit TRBD1. The trim removed 0 bases at V and 10 bases at J, leaving 12 bases unmatched. The CDR3 consists of 16 residues. Germline CDR1 reads SGDLS; CDR2 reads YYNGEE. The CDR3: CASSVATQGAQGEQFF. Written as DNA, the CDR3 is TGTGCCAGCAGCGTAGCTACGCAGGGGGCGCAGGGAGAGCAGTTCTTC.

This clonotype was detected ten times or more. The genes are TRBV20-1 and TRBJ2-3; D remains unclear. The V end was cut by 3 bases, the J end by 6 bases, with 19 bases between. The length of the CDR3 is 15 residues. Germline CDR1 and CDR2: DFQATT and SNEGSKA (reference sequence). The CDR3 nucleotides read TGCAGTGCTAGCTACAATACCATGCGACTGGATACGCAGTATTTT. Protein product: CSASYNTMRLDTQYF.

This clonotype came up a few times. This sequence joins TRBV12-3 or TRBV12-4 and TRBJ2-1, with D possibly TRBD1 on 5 matching bases. The V end lost 5 bases, the J end lost 3 bases, and 17 bases lay between the germline ends. CDR3 length: 16 residues. The chain's CDR3 is CASSPGRAPGYNEQFF. Here the CDR3 DNA reads TGTGCCAGCAGTCCGGGCAGGGCTCCGGGCTACAATGAGCAGTTCTTC.

This clonotype was observed a few times. The chain joins TRBV4-3 to TRBJ2-3; D could derive from TRBD1 or TRBD2 (5 bases each). Germline V lookup: CDR1 LGHNA, CDR2 YSLEER. Trimming took off 0 bases at V and 4 bases at J, with 20 bases between the two ends. The CDR3 is 18 amino acids. For the CDR3, the DNA is TGCGCCAGCAGCCAAGAAGGATCAGGTCCGGGGCGGGCAGATACGCAGTATTTT. It encodes CASSQEGSGPGRADTQYF.

This clonotype came up a few times. The J gene is TRBJ1-3, the V gene TRBV29-1; maybe TRBD1 (6 bases). This CDR3 is 14 amino acids long. Germline lookup yields CDR1 SQVTM and CDR2 ANQGSEA. The V end was cut by 6 bases, the J end by 0 bases, with 12 bases between. CDR3 bases: TGCAGCGTCTCCCGGGACACCTCTGGAAACACCATATATTTT. Translation: CSVSRDTSGNTIYF. Combining the CDR3 with reference TRBV29-1 and TRBJ1-3 gives the whole variable domain SAVISQKPSRDICQRGTSLTIQCQVDSQVTMMFWYRQQPGQSLTLIATANQGSEATYESGFVIDKFPISRPNLTFSTLTVSNMSPEDSSIYLCSVSRDTSGNTIYFGEGSWLTVV.

This clonotype was detected a few times. The rearrangement links TRBV12-3 or TRBV12-4 to TRBJ1-2; 7 nucleotides line up with TRBD1. This CDR3 region has 14 residues. J lost 6 bases, V lost 5 bases, and 9 bases had no gene match. The CDR3 spells CASSLLADRDGYTF. In DNA, the CDR3 is TGTGCCAGCAGTCTCCTAGCAGACAGGGATGGCTACACCTTC.

This chain joins TRBV29-1 and TRBJ1-4; D is undetermined. Germline CDR1 reads SQVTM; CDR2 reads ANQGSEA. CDR3 length equals 13 residues. V gave up 2 bases and J gave up 10 bases, with 14 bases separating them. For the CDR3, the DNA is TGCAGCGTTGAACTCGCCGGTGGGCGAAAACTGTTTTTT. Translation: CSVELAGGRKLFF.

As concerns this clonotype: The CDR3 carries no conserved terminal phenylalanine or tryptophan, so it likely arises from a read error. The CDR3 here is CASSVGTGTTYEQYS. In DNA form, the CDR3 reads TGTGCCAGCAGCGTTGGGACAGGGACAACCTACGAGCAGTACTCC. This sequence joins TRBV9 and TRBJ2-7, with 9 bases lining up with TRBD1. The CDR3 spans 15 residues. The V gene end was trimmed by 2 bases and the J gene end by 2 bases; junction bases not matched to a gene: 5. The germline CDR1 and CDR2 sequences are SGDLS and YYNGEE.

This clonotype appeared many times. The V call is TRBV12-3 or TRBV12-4, the J call TRBJ2-4; the D gene is possibly TRBD1 (6 bases). Trimming shortened V by 4 bases and J by 3 bases, and 7 bases separated the two germline ends. The CDR3 consists of 13 residues. As DNA, the CDR3 is TGTGCCAGCAGTTGGGACAACAAAAACATTCAGTACTTC. Amino acid sequence: CASSWDNKNIQYF.

V gene TRBV15 combines with J gene TRBJ2-2, with 11 bases fitting TRBD1. Germline lookup yields CDR1 LNHNV and CDR2 YYDKDF (reference sequence). CDR3 length equals 17 residues. Unmatched junction bases numbered 8, after V lost 1 base and J lost 7 bases. The CDR3 region is CATSRGISGTGGGELFF. The CDR3 coding sequence is TGTGCCACCAGCAGAGGCATTTCCGGGACAGGGGGCGGGGAGCTGTTTTTT.

In this sample, this clonotype turned up many times. The V and J genes are TRBV3-1 and TRBJ2-7, with 8 bases fitting TRBD1. V dropped 6 bases and J dropped 0; count of bases not matched to a gene: 10. The V gene's germline CDR1 is LGHDT and CDR2 YNNKEL (reference sequence). This CDR3 spans 16 amino acids. CDR3 DNA: TGTGCCAGCAGTCGGACAGGGTTTGGCAGCTCCTACGAGCAGTACTTC. It encodes CASSRTGFGSSYEQYF.

This clonotype was picked up a small number of times. The rearrangement links TRBV11-1 to TRBJ2-1, with D tentatively TRBD1 (5 bases). The CDR3 sequence is 15 residues long. The V gene lost 5 bases and the J gene lost 0 bases, with 11 bases spanning the gap. Germline loops: CDR1 SGHAT, CDR2 FQDESV (reference sequence). CDR3 region: CASSPGKSSYNEQFF. In nucleotides, the CDR3 is TGTGCCAGCAGCCCAGGGAAAAGCTCCTACAATGAGCAGTTCTTC.

The rearrangement uses TRBV3-1 and TRBJ1-2, with D possibly matching TRBD1 (5 bases). This CDR3 is 16 amino acids long. Germline CDR1 LGHDT, CDR2 YNNKEL (reference sequence). Deletions cut 2 bases from V and 4 bases from J, with 17 bases between. The CDR3 DNA follows: TGTGCCAGCAGCCAAAGGGGTACCGGCCCCCCCTATGGCTACACCTTC. Translated, it gives CASSQRGTGPPYGYTF. The entire variable domain, with the rest obtained from reference TRBV3-1 and TRBJ1-2, is as follows: DTAVSQTPKYLVTQMGNDKSIKCEQNLGHDTMYWYKQDSKKFLKIMFSYNNKELIINETVPNRFSPKSPDKAHLNLHINSLELGDSAVYFCASSQRGTGPPYGYTFGSGTRLTVV.

As for this clonotype: One end of the junction varies from germline; a read error may be responsible. The chain carries TRBV16 and TRBJ2-7; the match to TRBD1 covers 7 bases. Germline CDR1 KGHSY, CDR2 FQNENV. The CDR3 length is 15 residues. The CDR3 sequence: CASNQGQGVSYEQYF. The CDR3, as DNA: TGTGCCAGCAACCAAGGGCAGGGGGTCTCCTACGAGCAGTACTTC.

In this sample, this clonotype turned up many times. The chain joins TRBV6-5 to TRBJ2-2; no clear D. Germline V gene sequence: CDR1 MNHEY, CDR2 SVGAGI. The CDR3 has 18 amino acids. V shed 0 bases and J shed 5 bases, with 19 bases lying between them. The CDR3 DNA reads TGTGCCAGCAGTTACTCGTCAAGGCACCTTGACCTAACCGGGGAGCTGTTTTTT. This translates into CASSYSSRHLDLTGELFF.

The sample holds a few counts of this clonotype. The rearrangement joins TRBV24-1 to TRBJ2-2; 10 bases are shared with TRBD1. The CDR3 covers 13 residues. Germline CDR1 reads KGHDR; CDR2 reads SFDVKD. Trimming at V came to 9 bases and at J to 5 bases, leaving 2 bases not matched to a gene. The CDR3 nucleotides are TGTGCCACCGGGGGACAGGGGACCGGGGAGCTGTTTTTT. This translates into CATGGQGTGELFF.

This clonotype was observed a few times. V gene TRBV7-2 combines with J gene TRBJ2-1; D remains ambiguous. Germline CDR1 reads SGHTA; CDR2 reads FQGNSA. V was shortened by 4 bases and J by 3 bases, with 7 bases between the two germline ends. CDR3 length: 13 amino acids. The CDR3 sequence: CASSSYSYNEQFF. CDR3 in DNA: TGTGCCAGCAGCTCCTATAGCTACAATGAGCAGTTCTTC.

This clonotype was recorded a few times. The chain couples TRBV6-5 to TRBJ2-5, with unresolved D. Germline loops: CDR1 MNHEY, CDR2 SVGAGI. The length of the CDR3 is 15 residues. The V gene lost 2 bases and the J gene lost 4 bases, with 14 bases spanning the gap. The CDR3 bases are TGTGCCAGCAGTTACAACGTGGCCCGTGGAGAGACCCAGTACTTC. It translates to CASSYNVARGETQYF.

The rearrangement links TRBV4-3 to TRBJ2-2; D ambiguous. Trimming stripped 0 bases from V and 0 bases from J, with 14 bases between. CDR1 LGHNA and CDR2 YSLEER come from the germline V gene. The CDR3 covers 18 residues. CDR3 in amino acids: CASSQESVATSNTGELFF. CDR3 nucleotide sequence: TGCGCCAGCAGCCAAGAGTCGGTAGCTACTTCGAACACCGGGGAGCTGTTTTTT.

In its sample, this clonotype was seen many times. This chain joins TRBV3-1 and TRBJ2-7; D is undetermined. Per the germline V gene, CDR1 is LGHDT and CDR2 is YNNKEL (reference sequence). Trimming removed 2 bases at V and 3 bases at J, with 14 bases between. This CDR3 contains 15 residues. The CDR3 DNA sequence: TGTGCCAGCAGCCAACAAGGAGTGACGGGCTACGAGCAGTACTTC. This sequence encodes CASSQQGVTGYEQYF.

This clonotype has just a few counts. The J gene is TRBJ2-3, the V gene TRBV20-1; 10 positions match TRBD2. Germline CDR1 and CDR2: DFQATT and SNEGSKA (reference sequence). V shed 5 bases and J 4 bases; nucleotides not matched to a gene: 6. This CDR3 contains 14 residues. Here the CDR3 reads CSAVPSGSSDTQYF. CDR3 sequence (DNA): TGCAGTGCTGTACCTAGCGGGAGCTCAGATACGCAGTATTTT.

The chain recombines TRBV5-1 with TRBJ1-3, with 9 bases matching TRBD1. The J segment lost 0 bases and the V segment lost 0 bases, leaving 10 bases of the junction unmatched. The germline V gene has CDR1 SGHRS and CDR2 YFSETQ. The length of the CDR3 is 19 residues. CDR3 amino acids: CASSLVGQGLTSSGNTIYF. The CDR3 nucleotides are TGCGCCAGCAGCTTGGTAGGACAGGGGCTTACCAGCTCTGGAAACACCATATATTTT.

This clonotype has at least ten counts. The chain links TRBV10-3 to TRBJ2-5; D assignment may be TRBD1 or TRBD2 (6 bases each). The CDR3 extends over 14 amino acids. Looked up from germline, CDR1 is ENHRY and CDR2 is SYGVKD. Trimming took 1 base from V and 2 from J, leaving 8 bases between them. This CDR3 is CAISEWRGQETQYF. CDR3 nucleotide sequence: TGTGCCATCAGTGAGTGGAGGGGGCAAGAGACCCAGTACTTC.

This clonotype was observed a handful of times. The rearrangement links TRBV9 to TRBJ2-1, with D possibly being TRBD2 (5 bases). The CDR3 has 14 amino acids. V gave up 3 bases and J gave up 2 bases, with 9 bases separating them. Looked up from germline, CDR1 is SGDLS and CDR2 is YYNGEE. The DNA of the CDR3 is TGTGCCAGCAGCGGGGAGAGGACCTACAATGAGCAGTTCTTC. It translates to CASSGERTYNEQFF.

The V gene is TRBV7-2, the J gene TRBJ1-1, with unresolved D. CDR3 size: 14 residues. The germline V gene encodes CDR1 SGHTA and CDR2 FQGNSA. V lost 1 base and J 9 bases, leaving 15 bases between the germline ends. The CDR3 spells CASSLESAPLKAFF. The CDR3 bases are TGTGCCAGCAGCTTAGAGTCAGCCCCCTTGAAAGCTTTCTTT.